The 12 T cell receptor beta chains given below trace back to one sample, sequenced in a study of cytotoxic CD8 clonotypes in ibrutinib-treated CLL. The table came from immunoSEQ multiplex PCR; TCRdb's copy has only in-frame clones and leaves some out. The profile shows approximately 160,000 clones, about 88% of them singletons. The source was PBMCs, collected at disease progression, from a patient treated with ibrutinib. The receptors shown here come from a human donor with chronic lymphocytic leukemia.

The rearrangement links TRBV6-5 to TRBJ1-1, with D unclear. From germline, CDR1 is MNHEY and CDR2 SVGAGI. There are 14 residues in the CDR3. The germline V and J ends were trimmed by 4 bases and 5 bases, with 14 bases remaining between them. CDR3 sequence: CASSSGYMGTEAFF. In DNA form, the CDR3 reads TGTGCCAGCAGTTCGGGCTATATGGGGACTGAAGCTTTCTTT.

The V call is TRBV19, the J call TRBJ2-1; D call uncertain. Germline V lookup: CDR1 LNHDA, CDR2 SQIVND (reference sequence). This CDR3 has 18 amino acids. V was trimmed by 0 bases and J by 0 bases, leaving 15 bases between them. The chain's CDR3 is CASSIESTSPSSYNEQFF. CDR3 bases: TGTGCCAGTAGTATAGAATCGACTTCTCCGAGCTCCTACAATGAGCAGTTCTTC.

The chain uses TRBV10-3 and TRBJ2-7; weak D call: TRBD1 (5 bases). This CDR3 contains 14 residues. CDR1 is ENHRY, CDR2 SYGVKD, per germline. The V gene lost 4 bases and the J gene lost 2 bases, with 12 bases spanning the gap. The CDR3 DNA reads as TGTGCCATCAGTGTCACAGGTAATACCTACGAGCAGTACTTC. Translation: CAISVTGNTYEQYF.

CDR3 amino acids: CASSLFPGGAWETQYF. DNA of the CDR3: TGTGCCAGCAGTTTATTCCCAGGGGGCGCGTGGGAGACCCAGTACTTC. This rearrangement joins TRBV27 to TRBJ2-5; TRBD1 matches 8 bases. The CDR3 consists of 16 residues. Germline lookup yields CDR1 MNHEY and CDR2 SMNVEV (reference sequence). V lost 1 base, J lost 5 bases, and 9 bases stayed unmatched.

This chain joins TRBV2 and TRBJ2-1; 13 nucleotides align to TRBD2. Trimming at V came to 6 bases and at J to 6 bases, leaving 5 bases not matched to a gene. Germline assignment: CDR1 SNHLY and CDR2 FYNNEI. The CDR3 runs to 15 residues. CDR3 nucleotide sequence: TGTGCCAGCAGCGGACTAGCGGGAGTTTCCAATGAGCAGTTCTTC. Protein sequence: CASSGLAGVSNEQFF. Combining the CDR3 with reference TRBV2 and TRBJ2-1 gives the whole variable domain EPEVTQTPSHQVTQMGQEVILRCVPISNHLYFYWYRQILGQKVEFLVSFYNNEISEKSEIFDDQFSVERPDGSNFTLKIRSTKLEDSAMYFCASSGLAGVSNEQFFGPGTRLTVL.

The chain joins TRBV11-3 to TRBJ2-3, with 11 nucleotides matching TRBD2. The germline gives CDR1 SGHNT, CDR2 YENEEA. Trimming cost V 5 bases and J 0 bases; bases outside gene matches: 4. The CDR3 totals 16 residues. The CDR3 nucleotides are TGTGCCAGCAGCCCGGGACTAGCGGCTAGCACAGATACGCAGTATTTT. This translates into CASSPGLAASTDTQYF.

The J gene is TRBJ2-1, the V gene TRBV20-1; no reliable D call. The CDR3 runs 10 residues. Germline CDR1 and CDR2: DFQATT and SNEGSKA (reference sequence). Trimming pared 5 bases from V and 10 bases from J, leaving 9 bases between. The CDR3 DNA reads as TGCAGTGCTCTGCCCGGGGAGCAGTTCTTC. It encodes CSALPGEQFF.

This rearrangement joins TRBV29-1 to TRBJ1-2; no definite D call. The CDR3 runs to 13 residues. In germline, CDR1 is SQVTM, CDR2 ANQGSEA. The V gene lost 3 bases and the J gene lost 7 bases, with 15 bases spanning the gap. CDR3 loop: CSVDGFGLAGYTF. The CDR3 DNA reads as TGCAGCGTTGATGGTTTTGGGCTGGCTGGCTACACCTTC.

A single count supports this clone. V and J are TRBV6-1 and TRBJ1-4, with D maybe TRBD1 (5 bases). The CDR3 is 14 amino acids. CDR1 MNHNS and CDR2 SASEGT come from the germline V gene. Trimming removed 2 bases from V and 11 bases from J, with 15 bases in between. CDR3: CASSENGGGVKLFF. CDR3 bases: TGTGCCAGCAGTGAAAATGGGGGAGGAGTGAAACTGTTTTTT.

The rearrangement uses TRBV27 and TRBJ2-1; no clear D gene. In germline, CDR1 is MNHEY, CDR2 SMNVEV (reference sequence). The CDR3 is made up of 13 amino acids. The V end lost 5 bases, the J end lost 3 bases, and 8 bases lay between the germline ends. As DNA, the CDR3 is TGTGCCAGCAGTCCTACAGACTACAATGAGCAGTTCTTC. The encoded protein is CASSPTDYNEQFF.

The chain links TRBV7-9 to TRBJ2-6; maybe TRBD2 (5 bases). The CDR3 covers 19 residues. The germline gives CDR1 SEHNR, CDR2 FQNEAQ (reference sequence). The V end was cut by 2 bases, the J end by 4 bases, with 21 bases between. The CDR3 nucleotides read TGTGCCAGCAGCTTACGTCGGGGATCTTACCTCGCAGGGGCCAACGTCCTGACTTTC. This codes for CASSLRRGSYLAGANVLTF. The variable domain in full, with the rest retrieved from reference TRBV7-9 and TRBJ2-6, is DTGVSQNPRHKITKRGQNVTFRCDPISEHNRLYWYRQTLGQGPEFLTYFQNEAQLEKSRLLSDRFSAERPKGSFSTLEIQRTEQGDSAMYLCASSLRRGSYLAGANVLTFGAGSRLTVL.

In its sample, this clone was seen once. This chain uses TRBV7-9 with TRBJ2-4; TRBD2 agrees at 7 bases. V trimming: 3 bases; J trimming: 6 bases; junction bases outside the gene matches: 11. Looked up from germline, CDR1 is SEHNR and CDR2 is FQNEAQ (reference sequence). The CDR3 is made up of 16 amino acids. The CDR3 coding sequence is TGTGCCAGCAGCTTCCAAGCGGGAACCCTCGGAAACATTCAGTACTTC. It encodes CASSFQAGTLGNIQYF.